These 30 T cell receptor beta chains were all obtained from the same sample, sequenced in a study of neurological immune-mediated disorders. TCRdb processed the 5' RACE reads anew with MiXCR; each CDR3 protein has one entry. Seen here are 50,000 to 65,000 distinct CDR3 sequences, roughly 3.5% observed once, and the top ten hold approximately 1.6%. Sequencing was performed on PBMCs. The source of these receptors is a young man with multiple sclerosis.

The sample holds many counts of this clonotype. CDR3 amino acids: CSARRTRGDQPQHF. CDR3 nucleotides: TGCAGTGCTAGGCGGACCAGGGGGGATCAGCCCCAGCATTTT. V usage is TRBV20-1 and J usage is TRBJ1-5; 7 bases match TRBD1. The length of the CDR3 is 14 residues. Germline lookup yields CDR1 DFQATT and CDR2 SNEGSKA (reference sequence). V trimming: 3 bases; J trimming: 5 bases; junction bases outside the gene matches: 7.

This clonotype appeared many times. The chain has TRBV6-6 and TRBJ2-7; tentatively, D is TRBD2 (6 bases). This CDR3 has 14 amino acids. Per the germline V gene, CDR1 is MNHNY and CDR2 is SVGAGI (reference sequence). Trimming pared 7 bases from V and 2 bases from J, leaving 15 bases between. This chain's CDR3 is CASNHRASAYEQYF. CDR3 DNA sequence: TGTGCCAGCAACCACCGGGCTAGCGCCTACGAGCAGTACTTC.

This clonotype was seen many times. This chain links TRBV20-1 with TRBJ2-2; TRBD2 aligns across 9 bases. This CDR3 contains 16 residues. Germline assignment: CDR1 DFQATT and CDR2 SNEGSKA (reference sequence). The V gene end was trimmed by 3 bases and the J gene end by 7 bases; junction bases not matched to a gene: 12. CDR3 DNA sequence: TGCAGTGCTAGGCTCCCGGGACTAGCTATGGACGGGGAGCTGTTTTTT. Translation: CSARLPGLAMDGELFF.

There are many counts of this clonotype. The V gene is TRBV7-2, the J gene TRBJ1-3; weak D call: TRBD1 (6 bases). The V end lost 2 bases, the J end lost 2 bases, and 13 bases lay between the germline ends. The CDR3 extends over 16 amino acids. CDR1 SGHTA and CDR2 FQGNSA come from the germline V gene. This CDR3 reads CASSLIVGGTGNTIYF. CDR3 nucleotide sequence: TGTGCCAGCAGCTTAATTGTGGGGGGCACTGGAAACACCATATATTTT.

At least ten counts were recorded for this clonotype. The J gene is TRBJ2-7, the V gene TRBV6-5; no definite D call. This CDR3 is 13 amino acids long. V gave up 0 bases and J gave up 3 bases, with 6 bases separating them. Looked up from germline, CDR1 is MNHEY and CDR2 is SVGAGI. The CDR3 region has the DNA TGTGCCAGCAGTTACTCGGACGGCTACGAGCAGTACTTC. Translating it yields CASSYSDGYEQYF.

This clonotype appeared many times. This chain joins TRBV5-1 and TRBJ2-5; D might be TRBD2 (6 bases). CDR1 is SGHRS and CDR2 is YFSETQ in the germline V gene. The CDR3 is 14 amino acids. V lost 2 bases and J 4 bases, leaving 12 bases between the germline ends. The CDR3 reads CASSFGRERETQYF. The DNA for the CDR3 is TGCGCCAGCAGCTTTGGCCGGGAGAGAGAGACCCAGTACTTC.

This clonotype was observed at least ten times. The V call is TRBV10-3, the J call TRBJ2-1; 13 bases line up with TRBD2. This CDR3 has 16 amino acids. Germline-derived CDR1 and CDR2 are ENHRY and SYGVKD. V lost 6 bases and J lost 0; bases outside the gene matches: 2. CDR3: CAIRTSGGSSYNEQFF. Written as DNA, the CDR3 is TGTGCCATCAGGACTAGCGGGGGGAGCTCCTACAATGAGCAGTTCTTC.

This clonotype was seen at least ten times. A junction boundary mismatches the germline segment, possibly from a read error. This chain links TRBV12-3 or TRBV12-4 with TRBJ1-6, with 8 positions matching TRBD1. The CDR3 runs 13 residues. CDR3 sequence (DNA): TGTGCCAGCTCCTGGGACAGGAATTCACCCCTCAACTTT. This sequence encodes CASSWDRNSPLNF.

The table lists this clonotype with many counts. The V gene is TRBV12-3 or TRBV12-4, the J gene TRBJ1-3; D unresolved. V lost 8 bases and J lost 4, with 6 bases in between. This CDR3 region has 11 residues. The CDR3 sequence is CASFPGNTIYF. DNA for the CDR3: TGTGCCAGCTTTCCCGGAAACACCATATATTTT.

This clonotype has ten or more counts. V and J are TRBV11-2 and TRBJ1-1; D remains ambiguous. Germline-derived CDR1 and CDR2 are SGHAT and FQNNGV. The CDR3 has 12 residues. V lost 3 bases to trimming and J lost 11 bases, with 13 bases between them. This chain's CDR3 is CASSLNPGEAFF. The CDR3 bases are TGTGCCAGCAGCTTGAACCCCGGTGAGGCTTTCTTT. Variable domain in full (rest from reference TRBV11-2 and TRBJ1-1): EAGVAQSPRYKIIEKRQSVAFWCNPISGHATLYWYQQILGQGPKLLIQFQNNGVVDDSQLPKDRFSAERLKGVDSTLKIQPAKLEDSAVYLCASSLNPGEAFFGQGTRLTVV.

This clonotype was seen many times. V and J are TRBV20-1 and TRBJ2-1; D gene ambiguous. The CDR3 consists of 14 residues. The V gene's germline CDR1 is DFQATT and CDR2 SNEGSKA (reference sequence). V was clipped by 6 bases and J by 7 bases, with 19 bases between them. This CDR3 is CSAKPTGLMNEQFF. CDR3 nucleotides: TGCAGTGCCAAACCTACGGGTCTAATGAATGAGCAGTTCTTC.

This clonotype was seen repeatedly, ten times or more. The chain employs TRBV12-3 or TRBV12-4 and TRBJ2-6; a weak D match, TRBD1 (6 bases). There are 18 residues in the CDR3. With 4 bases removed from V and 0 bases from J, the gap between germline ends came to 16 bases. The CDR3 region is CASSSYRDEPSGANVLTF. The CDR3 bases are TGTGCCAGCAGTTCCTACAGGGACGAGCCCTCTGGGGCCAACGTCCTGACTTTC.

This clonotype was detected many times. V and J are TRBV5-1 and TRBJ1-1; D is perhaps TRBD1 (5 bases). The V gene lost 2 bases and the J gene lost 4 bases, with 9 bases spanning the gap. Germline V gene lookup returns CDR1 SGHRS and CDR2 YFSETQ. CDR3 length equals 13 residues. DNA for the CDR3: TGCGCCAGCAGCTTTACGGGGGGCACTGAAGCTTTCTTT. It is translated as CASSFTGGTEAFF.

The table lists this clonotype with many counts. J is TRBJ2-1 and V is TRBV10-2; 10 nucleotides align to TRBD2. Germline V lookup: CDR1 WSHSY, CDR2 SAAADI. The CDR3 runs 15 residues. Trimming removed 4 bases from V and 9 bases from J; junction bases left unmatched: 9. CDR3 loop: CASSGTSGIGGEQFF. CDR3 nucleotide sequence: TGCGCCAGCAGTGGTACTAGCGGGATTGGCGGTGAGCAGTTCTTC.

The table lists this clonotype with many counts. This chain uses TRBV3-1 with TRBJ1-6; 8 bases are shared with TRBD1. This CDR3 has 12 amino acids. Germline V gene data show CDR1 as LGHDT and CDR2 as YNNKEL (reference sequence). The CDR3 loop reads CAVAGGNSPLHF. As DNA, the CDR3 is TGTGCAGTGGCAGGGGGCAATTCACCCCTCCACTTT.

This clonotype was seen at least ten times. The chain employs TRBV5-1 and TRBJ1-1, with TRBD1 identical over 12 bases. The CDR3 is 16 amino acids. The J segment lost 5 bases and the V segment lost 4 bases, leaving 9 bases of the junction unmatched. Germline V gene lookup returns CDR1 SGHRS and CDR2 YFSETQ. Here the CDR3 DNA reads TGCGCCAGCAGCCTTATTACGGGACAGGGGGCGACTGAAGCTTTCTTT. This translates into CASSLITGQGATEAFF. Looking up the rest from reference TRBV5-1 and TRBJ1-1 gives the full variable domain: KAGVTQTPRYLIKTRGQQVTLSCSPISGHRSVSWYQQTPGQGLQFLFEYFSETQRNKGNFPGRFSGRQFSNSRSEMNVSTLELGDSALYLCASSLITGQGATEAFFGQGTRLTVV.

There are many counts of this clonotype. This chain connects TRBV5-1 to TRBJ2-4; perhaps TRBD1 as D (6 bases). Germline V lookup: CDR1 SGHRS, CDR2 YFSETQ. V lost 1 base and J lost 0, with 20 bases in between. The CDR3 spans 19 residues. The CDR3: CASSLWSHPGHLAKNIQYF. The CDR3 nucleotides are TGCGCCAGCAGCTTGTGGTCGCATCCGGGACACTTAGCCAAAAACATTCAGTACTTC. Full variable domain (remainder filled in from reference TRBV5-1 and TRBJ2-4): KAGVTQTPRYLIKTRGQQVTLSCSPISGHRSVSWYQQTPGQGLQFLFEYFSETQRNKGNFPGRFSGRQFSNSRSEMNVSTLELGDSALYLCASSLWSHPGHLAKNIQYFGAGTRLSVL.

On this clonotype itself: A read error may be the cause here, since a much bigger clone is one base away. V and J are TRBV7-8 and TRBJ2-1, with D possibly being TRBD2 (5 bases). The germline CDR1 and CDR2 sequences are SGHVS and FQNEAQ. Between the trimmed V and J ends, which lost 5 bases and 4 bases, there was a span of 15 bases. CDR3 length: 15 amino acids. The chain's CDR3 is CASSLEGKIYNEQFF. CDR3 in DNA: TGTGCCAGCAGCCTAGAGGGAAAGATTTACAATGAGCAGTTCTTC.

This clonotype was found many times. This sequence joins TRBV20-1 and TRBJ2-3; 9 bases fit TRBD2. The trim removed 5 bases at V and 6 bases at J, leaving 12 bases unmatched. This CDR3 comprises 15 residues. Per germline, CDR1 DFQATT and CDR2 SNEGSKA (reference sequence). The CDR3 bases are TGCAGTGCTTCAAAAGGCGGGGGGGCCGGTGATACGCAGTATTTT. It specifies CSASKGGGAGDTQYF.

The table lists this clonotype with many counts. DNA of the CDR3: TGTGCCAGCAGTATGGCCGGGACATACCCCTACGAGCAGTACTTC. It is translated as CASSMAGTYPYEQYF. V gene TRBV12-3 or TRBV12-4 combines with J gene TRBJ2-7; weak D call: TRBD1 (6 bases). The CDR3 is 15 residues long. The germline V and J ends were trimmed by 5 bases and 2 bases, with 16 bases remaining between them.

The sample holds many counts of this clonotype. J is TRBJ2-7 and V is TRBV29-1; tentative D call: TRBD1 (5 bases). Trimming shortened V by 5 bases and J by 2 bases, and 16 bases separated the two germline ends. The germline V gene encodes CDR1 SQVTM and CDR2 ANQGSEA. The CDR3 sequence is 14 residues long. The CDR3 sequence is CSVIAGIKAYEQYF. CDR3 DNA: TGCAGCGTTATAGCAGGGATTAAGGCCTACGAGCAGTACTTC.

This clonotype was recorded at least ten times. This chain connects TRBV6-5 to TRBJ2-7; 7 positions match TRBD1. This CDR3 has 18 residues. V trimming: 5 bases; J trimming: 0 bases; junction bases outside the gene matches: 16. Germline V gene sequence: CDR1 MNHEY, CDR2 SVGAGI. CDR3 loop: CASSTRGQARLASYEQYF. CDR3 nucleotides: TGTGCCAGCAGTACACGAGGACAGGCCCGGCTAGCCTCCTACGAGCAGTACTTC.

Ten or more counts support this clonotype. This rearrangement joins TRBV27 to TRBJ1-1; tentative D call: TRBD1 (5 bases). CDR3 length: 15 residues. Germline CDR1 MNHEY, CDR2 SMNVEV (reference sequence). V was trimmed by 4 bases and J by 0 bases, leaving 12 bases between them. The CDR3 DNA follows: TGTGCCAGCAGTTCATCGGGACGGATGAACACTGAAGCTTTCTTT. Protein: CASSSSGRMNTEAFF.

This clonotype was observed at least ten times. The rearrangement links TRBV5-1 to TRBJ2-2; 9 bases are a match to TRBD1. Trimming cost V 7 bases and J 2 bases; bases outside gene matches: 9. Germline-derived CDR1 and CDR2 are SGHRS and YFSETQ. This CDR3 has 16 amino acids. CDR3 sequence reads: CASSQGDRENTGELFF. The CDR3 DNA follows: TGCGCCAGCTCCCAGGGGGACAGGGAAAACACCGGGGAGCTGTTTTTT.

This clonotype occurred many times. The chain couples TRBV5-1 to TRBJ1-4, with 9 bases matching TRBD1. J lost 4 bases, V lost 3 bases, and 4 bases had no gene match. Germline V gene data show CDR1 as SGHRS and CDR2 as YFSETQ. The CDR3 sequence is 15 residues long. The CDR3 bases are TGCGCCAGCAGCTGGAGGACAGGGGTTAATGAAAAACTGTTTTTT. It encodes CASSWRTGVNEKLFF.

In its sample, this clonotype was seen many times. The rearrangement links TRBV5-1 to TRBJ2-3; 8 bases are shared with TRBD1. The CDR3 totals 15 residues. With V trimmed by 4 bases and J by 5 bases, 9 bases remained unmatched. Per germline, CDR1 SGHRS and CDR2 YFSETQ. The CDR3 sequence: CASSLVQGVKDTQYF. The CDR3 DNA sequence: TGCGCCAGCAGCCTGGTACAGGGGGTGAAAGATACGCAGTATTTT.

On this clonotype: This may arise from a read error, as a much more abundant clone is one base away. The rearrangement joins TRBV27 to TRBJ2-7; 10 bases line up with TRBD1. Germline CDR1 and CDR2: MNHEY and SMNVEV (reference sequence). This CDR3 contains 16 residues. V trimming: 4 bases; J trimming: 6 bases; junction bases outside the gene matches: 12. The DNA of the CDR3 is TGTGCCAGCAGTTCCTTTCCGGGACAGGGGTTGTCCGAGCAGTACTTC. This translates into CASSSFPGQGLSEQYF.

This clonotype was counted ten times or more. The chain joins TRBV2 to TRBJ2-3; 9 bases fit TRBD1. The J segment lost 4 bases and the V segment lost 6 bases, leaving 8 bases of the junction unmatched. This CDR3 has 15 amino acids. Germline CDR1 reads SNHLY; CDR2 reads FYNNEI. CDR3 coding DNA: TGTGCCAGCAGCCCCATGGGACAGGGTTCAGATACGCAGTATTTT. Encoded protein: CASSPMGQGSDTQYF.

A note on this clonotype: A much larger clone is a single base away; this may be a read error. V usage is TRBV12-3 or TRBV12-4 and J usage is TRBJ1-5; 8 bases match TRBD1. The CDR3 totals 14 residues. The CDR3: CASMPGQGRQPRHF. The CDR3 DNA reads TGTGCCAGCATGCCCGGACAGGGTCGTCAGCCCCGGCATTTT.

This clonotype occurred many times. V usage is TRBV29-1 and J usage is TRBJ2-1; 7 bases are shared with TRBD1. The CDR3 consists of 15 residues. V gave up 7 bases and J gave up 0 bases; unmatched junction bases: 9. Looked up from germline, CDR1 is SQVTM and CDR2 is ANQGSEA. This chain's CDR3 is CSAPTGSSSYNEQFF. The CDR3 nucleotides are TGCAGCGCCCCGACAGGGTCCAGCTCCTACAATGAGCAGTTCTTC.